The 3 T cell receptor beta chains listed next were all sequenced from one sample in a study of control samples from healthy donors and cancer patients (dated by TCRdb to the early 2020s). Receptor libraries were prepared by the immunoSEQ multiplex PCR assay. The source is immuneACCESS, and TCRdb retained only in-frame sequences with V and J called. Part of the clones is not carried over; for the studies checked, unresolved V genes explain less than half of this, and the remainder is unexplained. The sample table lists around 120,000 clones, just over 90% of them with a count of one. The ten largest clones add up to more than 1.5% of the sample. Source material: PBMCs. The receptor source for this set is a middle-aged man with head and neck cancer.

The CDR3 coding sequence is TGTGCCAGCAGTAGTCGGGACAGGTACGAGCAGTACTTC. Amino acids: CASSSRDRYEQYF. The chain is built from TRBV12-3 or TRBV12-4 and TRBJ2-7; 8 nucleotides agree with TRBD1. V dropped 5 bases and J dropped 4; count of bases not matched to a gene: 4. The CDR3 has 13 amino acids.

The chain employs TRBV12-3 or TRBV12-4 and TRBJ2-1; D may be TRBD1 (6 bases). This CDR3 has 10 residues. The CDR3 loop is CAIGGNEQFF. Written as DNA, the CDR3 is TGTGCGATAGGGGGCAATGAGCAGTTCTTC.

This chain connects TRBV10-3 to TRBJ2-7; TRBD1 aligns across 9 bases. The CDR3 length is 17 residues. After removal of 3 bases from V and 0 bases from J, the junction contained 9 bases not matched to a gene. Germline assignment: CDR1 ENHRY and CDR2 SYGVKD. The CDR3: CAISDRNRGHPSYEQYF. In DNA form, the CDR3 reads TGTGCCATCAGTGATCGAAACAGGGGGCATCCCTCCTACGAGCAGTACTTC.